These T cell receptor beta chains were read from a single sample in a study of blood T cell repertoires in COVID-19. The protocol was immunoSEQ multiplex PCR, while the TCRdb copy is restricted to in-frame clones and leaves out a portion. Here the sample spans 45,000 to 50,000 clones, about 86% being singletons. Sequenced sample: peripheral blood. These receptor sequences come from a human donor in a cohort sampled during active COVID-19. Both conserved end residues are part of each CDR3. A D gene is named only where the DNA matches it firmly.

v_call,d_call,cdr3_aa
TRBV30,.,CALHRTGLDTGELFF
TRBV24-1,TRBD2,CATSLAGGNNEQFF
TRBV6-1,.,CASSDPDRPLPGYTF
TRBV4-2,.,CASSQDLRGETQYF
TRBV7-2,TRBD1,CASSFGTGSGNTIYF
TRBV5-1,TRBD1,CASSASRDRVSGYTF
TRBV11-2,TRBD2,CASSTGLSGGKEQYF
TRBV2,.,CASSEVTVPGEDTQYF
TRBV6-2/TRBV6-3,TRBD1,CASSYIQPGQDAFF
TRBV6-5,TRBD2,CASRGGSGGRDTQYF
TRBV7-2,.,CASSLVGGASTEAFF
TRBV19,.,CASSSGLPYEQYF
TRBV5-4,TRBD1,CASSWDRKNSPLHF
TRBV7-9,.,CASSPFSAGGNTIYF